One and the same sample provided the 4 T cell receptor beta chains below, sequenced in a study of CXCR3-negative and CXCR3-positive naive CD8 T cells. Libraries were UMI-labeled 5' RACE TRB cDNA. From the 5' RACE reads, TCRdb lists one entry per CDR3 protein and no DNA. The sample holds about 98,000 distinct CDR3 sequences. No cognate antigen is known for these TCRs. Study-wide results and limits: TRB CDR3 hydrophobicity was greater in CXCR3-positive naive cells than in CXCR3-negative naive cells.

Sequenced sample: naive CXCR3+ CD8+ T cells from blood. Indicated subset: CD45RO-CCR7+CD27+CD95- naive CD8+ T cells expressing CXCR3 (TNR3+). The receptors stem from a human donor in good health. Some clones in this sample may be carry-over from other donors' samples.

This rearrangement joins TRBV27 to TRBJ2-2; with no DNA, the TCRdb D assignment of TRBD1 cannot be verified. Germline V lookup: CDR1 MNHEY, CDR2 SMNVEV (reference sequence). This CDR3 region has 14 residues. CDR3 sequence reads: CASRPGVNTGELFF.

The CDR3 sequence is CASSLAVGNEAFF. The V and J genes are TRBV5-1 and TRBJ1-1. The CDR3 is made up of 13 amino acids. Per germline, CDR1 SGHRS and CDR2 YFSETQ.

V and J are TRBV28 and TRBJ2-1; there is no DNA to check the TCRdb D call of TRBD1. Germline V lookup: CDR1 MDHEN, CDR2 SYDVKM. CDR3 length: 17 residues. CDR3 sequence: CASSPPEGDQFPNEQFF.

The chain employs TRBV7-9 and TRBJ2-1; the D call from TCRdb, TRBD1, cannot be confirmed without DNA. Per the germline V gene, CDR1 is SEHNR and CDR2 is FQNEAQ (reference sequence). This CDR3 spans 12 amino acids. Here the CDR3 reads CASSPTPVGQFF.